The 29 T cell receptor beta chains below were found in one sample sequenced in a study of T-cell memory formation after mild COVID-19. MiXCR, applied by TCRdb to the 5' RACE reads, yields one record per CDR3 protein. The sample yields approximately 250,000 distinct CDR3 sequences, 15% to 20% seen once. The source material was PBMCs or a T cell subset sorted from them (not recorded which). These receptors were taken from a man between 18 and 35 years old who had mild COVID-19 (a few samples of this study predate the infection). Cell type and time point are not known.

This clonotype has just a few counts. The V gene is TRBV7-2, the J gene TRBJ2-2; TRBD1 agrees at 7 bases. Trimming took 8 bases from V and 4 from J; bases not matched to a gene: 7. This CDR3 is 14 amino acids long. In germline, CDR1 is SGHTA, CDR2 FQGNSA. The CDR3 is CASAKGAGTGELFF. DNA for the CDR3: TGTGCCAGCGCCAAGGGGGCCGGCACCGGGGAGCTGTTTTTT.

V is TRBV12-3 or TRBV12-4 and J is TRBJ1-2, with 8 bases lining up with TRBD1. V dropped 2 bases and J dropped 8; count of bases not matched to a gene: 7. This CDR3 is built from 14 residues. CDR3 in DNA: TGTGCCAGCAGTTTATCCCCAGGGGGCGGAGGCTACACCTTC. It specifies CASSLSPGGGGYTF.

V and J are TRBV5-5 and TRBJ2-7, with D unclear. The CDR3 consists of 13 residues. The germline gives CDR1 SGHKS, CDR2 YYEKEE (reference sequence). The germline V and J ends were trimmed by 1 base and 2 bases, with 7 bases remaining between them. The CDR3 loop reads CASSLLPTYEQYV. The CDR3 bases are TGTGCCAGCAGCTTGCTACCAACCTACGAGCAGTACGTC.

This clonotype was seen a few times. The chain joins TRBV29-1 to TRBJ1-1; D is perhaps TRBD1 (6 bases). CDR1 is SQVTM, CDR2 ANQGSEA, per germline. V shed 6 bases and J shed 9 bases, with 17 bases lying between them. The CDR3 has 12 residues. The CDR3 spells CSVTGGGGQAFF. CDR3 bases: TGCAGCGTCACCGGAGGGGGGGGGCAAGCTTTCTTT.

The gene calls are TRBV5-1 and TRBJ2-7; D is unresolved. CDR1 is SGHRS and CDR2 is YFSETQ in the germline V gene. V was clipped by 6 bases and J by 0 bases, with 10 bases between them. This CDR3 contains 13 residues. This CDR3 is CASKSTGSYEQYV. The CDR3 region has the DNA TGCGCCAGCAAGTCGACGGGCTCCTACGAGCAGTACGTC.

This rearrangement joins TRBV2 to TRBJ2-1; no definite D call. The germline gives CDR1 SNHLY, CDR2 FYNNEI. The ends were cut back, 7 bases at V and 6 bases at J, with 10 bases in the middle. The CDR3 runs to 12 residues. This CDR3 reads CASKLESNEQFF. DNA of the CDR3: TGTGCCAGCAAGCTAGAGAGCAATGAGCAGTTCTTC. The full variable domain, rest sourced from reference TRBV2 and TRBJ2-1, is EPEVTQTPSHQVTQMGQEVILRCVPISNHLYFYWYRQILGQKVEFLVSFYNNEISEKSEIFDDQFSVERPDGSNFTLKIRSTKLEDSAMYFCASKLESNEQFFGPGTRLTVL.

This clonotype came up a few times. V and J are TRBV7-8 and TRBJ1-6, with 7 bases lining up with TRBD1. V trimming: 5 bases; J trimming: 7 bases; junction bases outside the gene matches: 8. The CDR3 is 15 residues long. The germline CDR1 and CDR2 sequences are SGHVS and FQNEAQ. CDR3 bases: TGTGCCAGCAGCCTGACAGGGTCGGTCAATTCACCCCTCCACTTT. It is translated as CASSLTGSVNSPLHF.

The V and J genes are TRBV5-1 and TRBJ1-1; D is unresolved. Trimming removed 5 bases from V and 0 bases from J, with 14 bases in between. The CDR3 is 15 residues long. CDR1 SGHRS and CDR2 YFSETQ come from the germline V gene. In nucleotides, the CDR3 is TGCGCCAGCAGATTAATTCCGGGCTTGAACACTGAAGCTTTCTTT. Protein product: CASRLIPGLNTEAFF.

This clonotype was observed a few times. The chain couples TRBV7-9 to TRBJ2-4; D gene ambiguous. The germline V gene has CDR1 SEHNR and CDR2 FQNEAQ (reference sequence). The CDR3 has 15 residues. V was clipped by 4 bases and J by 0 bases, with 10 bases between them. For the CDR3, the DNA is TGTGCCAGCAGCTCCACGGAGTTAGCCAAAAACATTCAGTACTTC. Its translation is CASSSTELAKNIQYF.

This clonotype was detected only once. The CDR3 sequence is CSARGWDRRDSPLHF. In DNA form, the CDR3 reads TGCAGTGCTAGAGGCTGGGACAGGAGGGATTCACCCCTCCACTTT. The gene calls are TRBV20-1 and TRBJ1-6; 8 nucleotides agree with TRBD1. The CDR3 covers 15 residues. Germline lookup yields CDR1 DFQATT and CDR2 SNEGSKA (reference sequence). V was pared by 1 base and J by 8 bases, with 7 bases of the junction left unmatched.

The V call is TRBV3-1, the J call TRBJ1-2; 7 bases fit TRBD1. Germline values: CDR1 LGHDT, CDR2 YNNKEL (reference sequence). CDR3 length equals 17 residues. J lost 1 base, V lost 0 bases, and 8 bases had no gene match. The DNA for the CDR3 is TGTGCCAGCAGCCAAGAGATCCCGCAGGGGGGTAACTATGGCTACACCTTC. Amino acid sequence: CASSQEIPQGGNYGYTF.

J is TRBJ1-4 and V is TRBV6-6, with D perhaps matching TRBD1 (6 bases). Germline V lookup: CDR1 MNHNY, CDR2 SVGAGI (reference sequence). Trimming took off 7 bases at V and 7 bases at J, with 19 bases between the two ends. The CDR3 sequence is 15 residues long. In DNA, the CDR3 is TGTGCCAGCACAAAGGGGGGGGGCATGGTTGAAAAACTGTTTTTT. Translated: CASTKGGGMVEKLFF.

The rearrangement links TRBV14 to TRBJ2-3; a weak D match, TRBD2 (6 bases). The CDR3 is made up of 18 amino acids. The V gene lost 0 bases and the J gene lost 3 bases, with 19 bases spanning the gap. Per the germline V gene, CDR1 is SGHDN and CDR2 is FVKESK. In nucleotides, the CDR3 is TGTGCCAGCAGCCAAGATGAAACCCTAGCGACCTTAACAGATACGCAGTATTTT. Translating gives CASSQDETLATLTDTQYF.

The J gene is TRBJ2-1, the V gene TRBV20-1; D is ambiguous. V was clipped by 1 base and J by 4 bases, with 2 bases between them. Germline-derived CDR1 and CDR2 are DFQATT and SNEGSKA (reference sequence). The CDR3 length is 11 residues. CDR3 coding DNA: TGCAGTGCTAGAGGTTACAATGAGCAGTTCTTC. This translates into CSARGYNEQFF.

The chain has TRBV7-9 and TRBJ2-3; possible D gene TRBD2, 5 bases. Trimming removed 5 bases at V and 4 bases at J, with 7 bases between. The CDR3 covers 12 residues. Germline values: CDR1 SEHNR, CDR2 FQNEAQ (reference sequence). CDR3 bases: TGTGCCAGCAGCCCGGAGGCAGATACGCAGTATTTT. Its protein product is CASSPEADTQYF.

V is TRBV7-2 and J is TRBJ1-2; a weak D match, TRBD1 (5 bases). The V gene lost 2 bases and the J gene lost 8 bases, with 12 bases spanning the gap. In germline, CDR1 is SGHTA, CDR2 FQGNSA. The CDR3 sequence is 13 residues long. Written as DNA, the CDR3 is TGTGCCAGCAGCTTACCCGAGACAGACGGCTACACCTTC. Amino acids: CASSLPETDGYTF.

CDR3 protein: CATSRDFSGANVLTF. CDR3 in DNA: TGTGCCACCAGCAGAGATTTTAGTGGGGCCAACGTCCTGACTTTC. The chain joins TRBV15 to TRBJ2-6; D is uncertain. With 0 bases removed from V and 3 bases from J, the gap between germline ends came to 6 bases. CDR1 LNHNV and CDR2 YYDKDF come from the germline V gene (reference sequence). CDR3 length: 15 residues. Together with reference TRBV15 and TRBJ2-6, the CDR3 gives the full variable domain: DAMVIQNPRYQVTQFGKPVTLSCSQTLNHNVMYWYQQKSSQAPKLLFHYYDKDFNNEADTPDNFQSRRPNTSFCFLDIRSPGLGDTAMYLCATSRDFSGANVLTFGAGSRLTVL.

The CDR3 is CASSLERGPTDTQHF. The CDR3 DNA sequence: TGTGCCAGCAGCTTAGAGCGGGGGCCCACAGATACGCAGCATTTT. The chain carries TRBV7-2 and TRBJ2-3, with a tentative D call TRBD1 (6 bases). The J call is uncertain, as TRBJ1-5 better fits the DNA end. CDR1 and CDR2 from the germline V gene are SGHTA and FQGNSA. This CDR3 is 15 amino acids long.

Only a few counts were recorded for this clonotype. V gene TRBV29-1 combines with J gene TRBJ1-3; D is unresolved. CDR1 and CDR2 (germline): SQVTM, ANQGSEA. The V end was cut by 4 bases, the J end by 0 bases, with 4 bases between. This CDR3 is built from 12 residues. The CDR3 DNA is TGCAGCGTTGGAGACTCTGGAAACACCATATATTTT. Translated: CSVGDSGNTIYF.

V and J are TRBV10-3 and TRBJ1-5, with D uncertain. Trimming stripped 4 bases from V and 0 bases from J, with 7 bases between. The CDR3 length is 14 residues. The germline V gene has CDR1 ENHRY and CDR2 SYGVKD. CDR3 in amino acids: CAISAHDSNQPQHF. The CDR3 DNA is TGTGCCATCAGTGCACATGATAGCAATCAGCCCCAGCATTTT.

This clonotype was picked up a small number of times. CDR3 residues: CASSLPSGGSRDTQYF. CDR3 DNA: TGCGCCAGCAGCTTGCCCAGCGGGGGGTCCCGAGATACGCAGTATTTT. The chain has TRBV5-1 and TRBJ2-3; 9 bases are shared with TRBD2. The CDR3 is made up of 16 amino acids. Germline CDR1 SGHRS, CDR2 YFSETQ. Germline trimming cut 1 base from V and 5 bases from J; bases unmatched to any gene: 8. Looking up the rest from reference TRBV5-1 and TRBJ2-3 gives the full variable domain: KAGVTQTPRYLIKTRGQQVTLSCSPISGHRSVSWYQQTPGQGLQFLFEYFSETQRNKGNFPGRFSGRQFSNSRSEMNVSTLELGDSALYLCASSLPSGGSRDTQYFGPGTRLTVL.

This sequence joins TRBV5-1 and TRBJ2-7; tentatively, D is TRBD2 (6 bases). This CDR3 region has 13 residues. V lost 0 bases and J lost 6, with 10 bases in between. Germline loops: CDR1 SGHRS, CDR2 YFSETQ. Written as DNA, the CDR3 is TGCGCCAGCAGCTTGGCCGGGGGTCCCGAGCAGTACGTC. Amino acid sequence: CASSLAGGPEQYV.

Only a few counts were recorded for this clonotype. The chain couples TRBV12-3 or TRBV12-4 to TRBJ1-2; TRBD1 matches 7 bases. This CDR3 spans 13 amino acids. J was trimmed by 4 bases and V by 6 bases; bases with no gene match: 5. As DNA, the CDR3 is TGTGCCAGCAGCAGGGGGGTTCTCTATGGCTACACCTTC. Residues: CASSRGVLYGYTF.

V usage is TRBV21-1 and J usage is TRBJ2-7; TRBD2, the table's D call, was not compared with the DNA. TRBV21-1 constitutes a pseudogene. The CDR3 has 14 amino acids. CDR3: CASSKVEGHYEQYV. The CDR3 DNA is TGTGCCAGCAGCAAAGTGGAGGGGCACTACGAGCAGTACGTC.

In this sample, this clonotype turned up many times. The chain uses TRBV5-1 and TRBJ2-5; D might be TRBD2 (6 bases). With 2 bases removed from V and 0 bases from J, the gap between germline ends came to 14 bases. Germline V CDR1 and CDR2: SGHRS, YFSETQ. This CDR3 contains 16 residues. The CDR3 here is CASSFRGLSYQETQYF. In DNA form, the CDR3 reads TGCGCCAGCAGCTTCCGGGGACTTTCGTACCAAGAGACCCAGTACTTC.

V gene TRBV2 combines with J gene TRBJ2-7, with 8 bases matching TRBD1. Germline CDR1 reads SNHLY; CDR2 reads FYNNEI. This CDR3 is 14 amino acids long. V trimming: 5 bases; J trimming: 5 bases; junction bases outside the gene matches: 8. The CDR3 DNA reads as TGTGCCAGCAGTATAGGACAGGGAGGTCACGAGCAGTACTTC. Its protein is CASSIGQGGHEQYF.

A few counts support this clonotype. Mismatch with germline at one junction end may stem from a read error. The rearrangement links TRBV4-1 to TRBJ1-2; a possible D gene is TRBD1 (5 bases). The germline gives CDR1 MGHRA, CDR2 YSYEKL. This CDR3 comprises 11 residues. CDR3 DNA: TGCGCCAGCAGCCAAGTCGGACAAAGGTACTTC. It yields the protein CASSQVGQRYF.

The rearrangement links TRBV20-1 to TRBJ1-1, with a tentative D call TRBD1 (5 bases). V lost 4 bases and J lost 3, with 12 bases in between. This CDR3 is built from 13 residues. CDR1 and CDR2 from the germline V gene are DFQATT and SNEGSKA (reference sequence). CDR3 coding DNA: TGCAGTGCTATCGACAGCTGGTACACTGAAGCTTTCTTT. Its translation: CSAIDSWYTEAFF.

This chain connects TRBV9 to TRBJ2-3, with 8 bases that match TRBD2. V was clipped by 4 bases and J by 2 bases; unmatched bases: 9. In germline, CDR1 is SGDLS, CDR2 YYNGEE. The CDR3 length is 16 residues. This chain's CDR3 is CASSPFGGEFTDTQYF. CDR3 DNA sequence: TGTGCCAGCAGCCCGTTCGGGGGGGAATTCACAGATACGCAGTATTTT.